This T cell receptor (beta chain) comes out of a study of blood T cells in healthy people across ages. Looking at the study overall: Per two T cells, about one barcoded beta molecule was captured through template switching. Notes on the study in general: Naive T cell percentage showed a strong correlation with TCR beta diversity. There were more naive CD4+ cells and higher diversity in long-lived donors than in aged donors.

Then a second PCR, running roughly 6 to 12 cycles, was carried out with a sample-barcoded 5' primer and a J-beta primer mix. MiXCR was run by TCRdb on the 5' RACE reads, yielding one entry per CDR3 protein. This table has around 800,000 distinct CDR3 sequences, under 80% appearing once. V was shortened by 4 bases and J by 1 base, with 10 bases between the two germline ends. CDR3 length: 13 residues. Per the germline V gene, CDR1 is SQVTM and CDR2 is ANQGSEA. This clonotype has just a few counts. No antigen is known for it. The sequencing sample was made of blood. The J gene is TRBJ1-2, the V gene TRBV29-1; D gene ambiguous. This clonotype was sampled from a man aged 30-40 years in good health. CDR3 DNA: TGCAGCGTTGCTCGGACCGATAACTATGGCTACACCTTC. It encodes CSVARTDNYGYTF. The full variable domain, completed using reference TRBV29-1 and TRBJ1-2, is SAVISQKPSRDICQRGTSLTIQCQVDSQVTMMFWYRQQPGQSLTLIATANQGSEATYESGFVIDKFPISRPNLTFSTLTVSNMSPEDSSIYLCSVARTDNYGYTFGSGTRLTVV.